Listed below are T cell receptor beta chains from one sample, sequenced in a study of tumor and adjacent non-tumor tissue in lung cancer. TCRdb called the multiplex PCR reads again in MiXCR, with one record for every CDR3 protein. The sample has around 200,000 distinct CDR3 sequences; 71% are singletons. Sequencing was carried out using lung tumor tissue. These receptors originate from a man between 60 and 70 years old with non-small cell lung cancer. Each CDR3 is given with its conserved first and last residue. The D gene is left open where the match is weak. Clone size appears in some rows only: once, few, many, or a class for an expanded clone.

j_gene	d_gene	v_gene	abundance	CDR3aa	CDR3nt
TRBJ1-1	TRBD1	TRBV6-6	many	CASRGTGGHGTEAFF	TGTGCCAGCAGGGGGACAGGGGGACACGGGACTGAAGCTTTCTTT
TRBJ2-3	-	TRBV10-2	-	CASSVSSWGNQSQYF	TGCGCCAGCAGTGTTTCCAGCTGGGGCAATCAGTCCCAGTATTTT
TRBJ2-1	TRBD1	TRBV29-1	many	CSVEGFRGQGYNEQFF	TGCAGCGTTGAAGGGTTCCGGGGACAGGGCTACAATGAGCAGTTCTTC
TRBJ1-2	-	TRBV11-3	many	CASSRSIGKNYGYTF	TGTGCCAGCAGCCGTTCGATCGGCAAGAACTATGGCTACACCTTC
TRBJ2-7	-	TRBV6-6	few	CASSFNSDSYEQYF	TGTGCCAGCAGTTTCAACAGCGACTCCTACGAGCAGTACTTC
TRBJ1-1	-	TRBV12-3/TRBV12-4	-	CASSFLPNTEAFF	TGTGCCAGCAGTTTTTTACCAAACACTGAAGCTTTCTTT
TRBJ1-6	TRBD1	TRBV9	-	CVSSPGQANSPLHF	TGTGTCAGCAGCCCGGGACAGGCGAATTCACCCCTTCACTTT
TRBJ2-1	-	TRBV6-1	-	CASSEVNCEQFF	TGTGCCAGCAGTGAGGTAAACTGTGAGCAGTTCTTC
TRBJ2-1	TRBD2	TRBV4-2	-	CASSQEIAGGLGQFF	TGTGCCAGCAGCCAAGAGATAGCGGGAGGGCTTGGGCAGTTCTTC
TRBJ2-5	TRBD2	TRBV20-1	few	CSASGQRGAGSLETQYF	TGCAGTGCTAGCGGCCAGCGGGGGGCAGGTAGTCTAGAGACCCAGTACTTC
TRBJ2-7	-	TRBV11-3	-	CASSAAIVGAYEQYF	TGTGCCAGCAGTGCCGCTATCGTCGGTGCCTACGAGCAGTACTTC
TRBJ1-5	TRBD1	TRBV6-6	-	CASSYPMTGRNQPQHF	TGTGCCAGCAGTTACCCCATGACAGGGAGGAATCAGCCCCAGCATTTT
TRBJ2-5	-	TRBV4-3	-	CASSQQNSTGETQYF	TGTGCCAGCAGCCAGCAGAACTCCACCGGGGAGACCCAGTACTTC
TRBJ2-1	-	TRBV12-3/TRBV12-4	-	CANSPRGEQFF	TGTGCCAACAGCCCTCGGGGGGAGCAGTTCTTC
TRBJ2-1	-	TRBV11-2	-	CASSLAEGPAVNEQFF	TGTGCCAGCAGCTTAGCGGAGGGGCCTGCTGTAAATGAACAGTTCTTC
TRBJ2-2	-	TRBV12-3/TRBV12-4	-	CASSFARNTGELSF	TGTGCCAGCAGTTTCGCACGGAACACCGGGGAGCTGTCATTT
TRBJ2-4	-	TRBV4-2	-	CASSQDGRTAKNIQYF	TGTGCCAGCAGCCAAGATGGACGTACGGCCAAAAACATTCAGTACTTC
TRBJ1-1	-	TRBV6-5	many	CASSTRMDSEAFF	TGTGCCAGCAGTACGCGAATGGACAGTGAAGCTTTCTTT
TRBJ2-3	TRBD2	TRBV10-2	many	CASRLTSGSSDTQYF	TGCGCCAGCAGGCTGACTAGCGGGAGCTCAGATACGCAGTATTTT
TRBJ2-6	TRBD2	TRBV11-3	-	CADSTSGLSGANVLTF	TGTGCCGACAGCACTAGCGGGCTATCTGGGGCCAACGTCCTGACTTTC
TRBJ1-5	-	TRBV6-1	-	CASNSDRVGSQPQHF	TGTGCCAGCAATTCGGACAGAGTAGGGAGTCAGCCCCAGCATTTT
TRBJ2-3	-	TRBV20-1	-	CSAELVWKTDTQYF	TGCAGTGCTGAACTAGTGTGGAAGACAGATACGCAGTATTTT
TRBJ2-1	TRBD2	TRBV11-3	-	CASSSLAGGYDELFF	TGTGCCAGCAGCTCCCTAGCGGGAGGTTACGATGAGCTGTTCTTC
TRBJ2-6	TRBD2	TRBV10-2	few	CASGGLAAGANVLTF	TGCGCCAGCGGGGGACTAGCGGCTGGGGCCAACGTCCTGACTTTC
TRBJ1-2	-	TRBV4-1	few	CASSQESQFSYGYTF	TGCGCCAGCAGCCAAGAGTCTCAGTTCAGCTATGGCTACACCTTC
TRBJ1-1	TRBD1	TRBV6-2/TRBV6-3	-	CASSQYPRRQGARTEAFF	TGTGCCAGCAGTCAATACCCCCGAAGACAGGGGGCTAGGACTGAAGCTTTCTTT
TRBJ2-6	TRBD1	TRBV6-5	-	CAGSFGTGGSGANVMTF	TGTGCCGGCAGTTTCGGGACAGGGGGCTCCGGGGCCAACGTCATGACATTC
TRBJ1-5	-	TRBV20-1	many	CSATRGNQPQHF	TGCAGTGCCACGCGGGGCAATCAGCCCCAGCATTTT
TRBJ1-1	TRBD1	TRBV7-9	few	CASSSRTGRITEAFF	TGTGCCAGCAGCTCCCGGACAGGGCGGATCACTGAAGCTTTCTTT
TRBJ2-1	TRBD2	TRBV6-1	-	CASSPTSGRLSEKFF	TGTGCCAGCAGCCCTACTAGCGGGAGATTGAGTGAGAAGTTCTTC
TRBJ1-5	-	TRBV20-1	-	CSASKDSNQPKHF	TGCAGTGCTAGCAAGGACAGCAATCAGCCCAAGCATTTT
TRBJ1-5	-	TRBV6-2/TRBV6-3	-	CASSYSAEGRQPQHF	TGTGCCAGCAGTTACTCTGCAGAGGGTCGACAGCCCCAGCATTTT
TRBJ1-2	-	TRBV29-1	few	CSVGGINGYTF	TGCAGCGTTGGGGGAATTAATGGCTACACCTTC
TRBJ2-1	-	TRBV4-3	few	CASSQEGSFSYNEQFF	TGCGCCAGCAGCCAAGAGGGGAGCTTCTCCTACAATGAGCAGTTCTTC
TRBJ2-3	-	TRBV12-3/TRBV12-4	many	CASSPLDTYTDTQYF	TGTGCCAGCAGTCCGCTGGACACCTACACAGATACGCAGTATTTT
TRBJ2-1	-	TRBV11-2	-	CASSSAFYNENIF	TGTGCCAGCAGCTCTGCATTTTACAATGAGAATATCTTC
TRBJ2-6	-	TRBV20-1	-	CNARGTGAGTNVLTF	TGCAATGCTAGAGGTACCGGAGCCGGGACCAACGTCCTGACTTTC
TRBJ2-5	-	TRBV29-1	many	CSVGARDFQETQYF	TGCAGCGTTGGGGCCCGGGACTTCCAAGAGACCCAGTACTTC
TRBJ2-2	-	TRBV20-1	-	CSARPPGRQNTGERFF	TGCAGTGCTAGGCCCCCTGGACGGCAGAACACCGGGGAGCGGTTTTTT
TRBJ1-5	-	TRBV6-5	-	CASSPQGDNQPQHF	TGTGCAAGCAGTCCCCAGGGAGACAATCAGCCCCAGCATTTT
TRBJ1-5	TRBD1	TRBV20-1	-	CSTRERTGISNQPQHF	TGCAGTACTAGAGAACGGACAGGGATTAGCAATCAGCCCCAGCATTTT
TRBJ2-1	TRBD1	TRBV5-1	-	CASRRTGSYNEQFF	TGCGCCAGCAGGAGGACAGGGTCCTACAATGAGCAGTTCTTC
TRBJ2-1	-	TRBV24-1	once	CSTSDSIGAKQFF	TGTTCCACCAGTGATTCCATAGGGGCGAAGCAGTTCTTC
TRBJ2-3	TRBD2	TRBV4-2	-	CASSPRQGTIGGTDTQYF	TGTGCCAGCAGCCCCAGACAAGGGACTATCGGGGGCACAGATACGCAGTATTTT
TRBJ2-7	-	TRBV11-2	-	CSSSYFSGVYEQYF	TGTAGCAGCAGTTACTTCTCCGGGGTCTACGAGCAGTACTTC
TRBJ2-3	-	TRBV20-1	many	CSAGDGFKGTQYF	TGCAGTGCTGGGGATGGCTTCAAGGGGACGCAGTATTTT
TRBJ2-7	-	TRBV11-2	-	CASSPDSYEQYF	TGTGCCAGCAGCCCAGACAGTTACGAGCAGTACTTC
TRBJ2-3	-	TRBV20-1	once	CCARDAGLSTDTQYF	TGCTGTGCTAGAGATGCGGGGCTTAGCACAGATACACAGTATTTT
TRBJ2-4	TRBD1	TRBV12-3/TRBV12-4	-	CASNPDFTFTGGNNIQYF	TGTGCCAGCAATCCCGATTTTACCTTTACAGGGGGCAATAACATTCAGTACTTC
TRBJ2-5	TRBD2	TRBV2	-	CASRISGTSETQYF	TGTGCCAGCCGCATCTCCGGGACTAGTGAGACCCAGTACTTC
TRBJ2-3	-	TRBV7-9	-	CASRPVDWETSTDTQYF	TGTGCCAGCAGGCCTGTGGATTGGGAGACTAGCACAGATACGCAGTATTTT
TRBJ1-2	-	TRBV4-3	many	CASSLGTGGGYGYTF	TGCGCCAGCAGCCTCGGGACGGGTGGGGGCTATGGCTACACCTTC
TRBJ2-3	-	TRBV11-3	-	CPTSLAWGGGTDTQYF	TGTCCCACCAGCTTAGCTTGGGGCGGAGGAACAGATACGCAGTATTTT
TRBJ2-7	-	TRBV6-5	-	CARSYLAGVVYEQYF	TGTGCCAGAAGTTACCTGGCAGGGGTGGTCTATGAGCAGTACTTC
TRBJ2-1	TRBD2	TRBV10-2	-	CASLPGLGFSGPYNEQFF	TGCGCCAGCCTTCCGGGACTAGGATTTAGTGGCCCCTACAATGAGCAGTTCTTC
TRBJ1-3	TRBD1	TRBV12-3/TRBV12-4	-	CAGSRTGDGNTIYF	TGTGCCGGCAGTCGGACAGGGGATGGAAACACCATATATTTT
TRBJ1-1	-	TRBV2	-	CASIMDQGGNTEAFF	TGTGCCAGCATCATGGACCAGGGAGGGAACACTGAAGCTTTCTTT
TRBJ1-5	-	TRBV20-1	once	CSVKSAGADQSQHF	TGCAGTGTTAAGTCTGCAGGGGCTGATCAGTCCCAGCATTTT
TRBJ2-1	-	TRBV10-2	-	CASSGTDPYNEQFF	TGCGCCAGCAGTGGGACAGACCCATACAATGAGCAGTTCTTC
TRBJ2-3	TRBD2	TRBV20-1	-	CNARAGGPDTQYF	TGCAATGCTAGAGCGGGAGGGCCAGATACGCAGTATTTT